The 11 T cell receptor beta chains reported below all come from one sample, sequenced in a study of blood T cell repertoires in COVID-19. Generated by immunoSEQ multiplex PCR, the TCRdb table keeps only in-frame clones and is missing some. The sample holds around 94,000 clones, 80% to 85% seen once. The sample comprised peripheral blood. The receptors derive from a man between 60 and 70 years old with acute or convalescent COVID-19.

The V gene is TRBV24-1, the J gene TRBJ1-1, with TRBD1 matching 8 bases. The CDR3 runs to 15 residues. The V gene's germline CDR1 is KGHDR and CDR2 SFDVKD. Unmatched junction bases numbered 12, after V lost 6 bases and J lost 7 bases. The CDR3 nucleotides are TGTGCCACCAGTTCTTCAGGACAGGGACAGGATGAAGCTTTCTTT. It translates to CATSSSGQGQDEAFF.

The rearrangement uses TRBV12-3 or TRBV12-4 and TRBJ2-1; D is uncertain. The CDR3 covers 11 residues. The V end was cut by 6 bases, the J end by 10 bases, with 10 bases between. CDR3 residues: CASSQDTEQFF. The DNA for the CDR3 is TGTGCCAGCAGCCAAGACACCGAGCAGTTCTTC.

The V call is TRBV18, the J call TRBJ1-5; 7 positions agree with TRBD1. Germline trimming cut 5 bases from V and 7 bases from J; bases unmatched to any gene: 5. Per the germline V gene, CDR1 is KGHSH and CDR2 is LQKENI. The CDR3 totals 13 residues. The CDR3 DNA reads TGTGCCAGCTCAATTGGACAGGTACAGCCCCAGCATTTT. Translating it yields CASSIGQVQPQHF.

The chain has TRBV30 and TRBJ1-2; D not resolved. This CDR3 region has 12 residues. From germline, CDR1 is GTSNPN and CDR2 SVGIG (reference sequence). V gave up 5 bases and J gave up 2 bases, with 9 bases separating them. CDR3 residues: CAWDSENYGYTF. The CDR3 DNA is TGTGCCTGGGATTCCGAGAACTATGGCTACACCTTC.

The chain has TRBV7-9 and TRBJ1-4, with D unclear. Germline loops: CDR1 SEHNR, CDR2 FQNEAQ (reference sequence). Trimming took 5 bases from V and 10 from J, leaving 23 bases between them. This CDR3 has 16 residues. In DNA, the CDR3 is TGTGCCAGCAGCCTCGTTGCCGGAGGCCGTGGTGGAAAACTGTTTTTT. Translated, it gives CASSLVAGGRGGKLFF. Supplemented by reference TRBV7-9 and TRBJ1-4, the full variable domain reads DTGVSQNPRHKITKRGQNVTFRCDPISEHNRLYWYRQTLGQGPEFLTYFQNEAQLEKSRLLSDRFSAERPKGSFSTLEIQRTEQGDSAMYLCASSLVAGGRGGKLFFGSGTQLSVL.

The chain is built from TRBV2 and TRBJ1-2, with 7 positions matching TRBD1. Germline-derived CDR1 and CDR2 are SNHLY and FYNNEI. With V trimmed by 6 bases and J by 3 bases, 4 bases remained unmatched. The CDR3 contains 13 residues. CDR3 DNA sequence: TGTGCCAGCAGGACAGGGTCTTACTATGGCTACACCTTC. Its translation is CASRTGSYYGYTF.

The chain is built from TRBV19 and TRBJ1-5, with D perhaps TRBD1 (5 bases). CDR3 size: 15 residues. Trimming left V 5 bases short and J 6 bases short, with 17 bases between. CDR1 is LNHDA and CDR2 is SQIVND in the germline V gene (reference sequence). The CDR3, as DNA: TGTGCCAGTAGTGGGTCGGGGGGTGGGCGTCAGCCCCAGCATTTT. Protein sequence: CASSGSGGGRQPQHF.

V usage is TRBV12-3 or TRBV12-4 and J usage is TRBJ1-1, with D unresolved. Between the trimmed V and J ends, which lost 6 bases and 1 base, there was a span of 9 bases. This CDR3 spans 13 amino acids. The CDR3 nucleotides read TGTGCCAGCAGCCAACTAGGGAACACTGAAGCTTTCTTT. Protein product: CASSQLGNTEAFF.

This clone was recorded once. In nucleotides, the CDR3 is TGCGCCAGCAGCCCCGGGTCCTCAGAATGGGATGAAAAACTGTTTTTT. This sequence encodes CASSPGSSEWDEKLFF. The rearrangement links TRBV5-1 to TRBJ1-4; D not certain. The CDR3 spans 16 residues. V shed 4 bases and J shed 6 bases, with 19 bases lying between them. Germline-derived CDR1 and CDR2 are SGHRS and YFSETQ.

The genes are TRBV30 and TRBJ2-1; maybe TRBD1 (7 bases). Trimming shortened V by 8 bases and J by 3 bases, and 11 bases separated the two germline ends. Germline V gives CDR1 GTSNPN, CDR2 SVGIG (reference sequence). The CDR3 extends over 12 amino acids. The chain's CDR3 is CAGGDSYNEQFF. CDR3 coding DNA: TGTGCCGGCGGGGACAGCTACAATGAGCAGTTCTTC.

The chain is built from TRBV5-6 and TRBJ2-7; D is perhaps TRBD1 (5 bases). Per germline, CDR1 SGHDT and CDR2 YYEEEE. V was clipped by 0 bases and J by 0 bases, with 10 bases between them. The CDR3 covers 15 residues. The CDR3 reads CASSLAQVLSYEQYF. CDR3 nucleotide sequence: TGTGCCAGCAGCTTGGCACAGGTACTCTCCTACGAGCAGTACTTC.